The clone carrying this T cell receptor beta chain was detected a few times. The CDR3 spans 15 residues. Germline CDR1 and CDR2: SGHKS and YYEKEE (reference sequence). V trimming: 2 bases; J trimming: 3 bases; junction bases outside the gene matches: 2. Sample time point: persistent/refractory GD, antithyroid drugs over 5 years with positive TRAb. PBMC-derived RNA was used for the TCR library. Arm-PCR with iRepertoire HTBI primers amplified the CDR3 regions for these TCR beta libraries. In TCRdb, the multiplex PCR reads were re-called with MiXCR into one record per CDR3 protein. The repertoire has about 470,000 distinct CDR3 sequences, 20% to 25% of them found once; the top ten carry approximately 8%. The entry originates in a study of regulatory T cells in long-lasting Graves disease.

The sequencing here drew on peripheral blood mononuclear cells (PBMCs), taken when the disease was refractory, from a patient treated with antithyroid drugs. The V and J genes are TRBV5-5 and TRBJ2-1; TRBD2 aligns across 10 bases. This clonotype originated in a female donor with Graves disease. In DNA form, the CDR3 reads TGTGCCAGCAGCTTAGCGGGGGGGGACTACAATGAGCAGTTCTTC. Translating it yields CASSLAGGDYNEQFF.